One and the same sample provided the 7 T cell receptor beta chains below, sequenced in a study of metastatic and nonmetastatic thyroid tumors. TCRdb reprocessed the PCR reads using MiXCR. The sample gives 25,000 to 35,000 clones, about 4% of which show up once; around 23% is in the top ten. No patient received treatment before thyroid surgery. The sequenced sample was blood. Every receptor here comes from a female donor with papillary thyroid cancer or a benign thyroid nodule (not recorded which). Some clones in this sample may be carry-over from other donors' samples.

By frequency in the sample, this clone is medium-sized. Here the CDR3 DNA reads TGTGCCAGCAGTGAAGCTGGGCGCGGAGAGACCCAGTACTTC. Its protein is CASSEAGRGETQYF. The chain carries TRBV6-1 and TRBJ2-5; D is unclear. V shed 0 bases and J shed 4 bases, with 9 bases lying between them. The germline V gene has CDR1 MNHNS and CDR2 SASEGT. This CDR3 has 14 amino acids.

There are many counts of this clone. V gene TRBV30 combines with J gene TRBJ2-7, with 8 bases lining up with TRBD1. The CDR3 loop spans 14 amino acids. Germline-derived CDR1 and CDR2 are GTSNPN and SVGIG (reference sequence). V gave up 5 bases and J gave up 7 bases; unmatched junction bases: 13. This chain's CDR3 is CAWSPLRGLKEQYF. CDR3 in DNA: TGTGCCTGGTCTCCGCTCAGGGGGCTTAAAGAGCAGTACTTC. Full variable domain (outside the CDR3, taken from reference TRBV30 and TRBJ2-7): SQTIHQWPATLVQPVGSPLSLECTVEGTSNPNLYWYRQAAGRGLQLLFYSVGIGQISSEVPQNLSASRPQDRQFILSSKKLLLSDSGFYLCAWSPLRGLKEQYFGPGTRLTVT.

The chain recombines TRBV6-4 with TRBJ2-2; the match to TRBD1 covers 7 bases. V lost 3 bases to trimming and J lost 3 bases; unmatched junction nucleotides: 1. There are 14 residues in the CDR3. The germline V gene encodes CDR1 MRHNA and CDR2 SNTAGT. The CDR3 DNA sequence: TGTGCCAGCAGTGAAGGGACAGACACCGGGGAGCTGTTTTTT. This encodes CASSEGTDTGELFF.

This clone was detected ten times or more. The chain recombines TRBV20-1 with TRBJ2-2; TRBD1 matches 8 bases. Germline CDR1 and CDR2: DFQATT and SNEGSKA (reference sequence). This CDR3 contains 15 residues. With 3 bases clipped from V and 9 bases from J, the junction kept 12 bases outside the gene matches. The DNA of the CDR3 is TGCAGTGCTAGTAGGCGACAGGGGATACCCCGGGAGCTGTTTTTT. Translation gives CSASRRQGIPRELFF.

This clone is medium-sized. The chain employs TRBV28 and TRBJ2-5, with 9 bases matching TRBD1. Germline CDR1 is MDHEN and CDR2 is SYDVKM. J lost 5 bases, V lost 6 bases, and 7 bases had no gene match. The CDR3 has 14 residues. The CDR3 region has the DNA TGTGCCAGCAGCCTTGACAGGGGGGGTGAGACCCAGTACTTC. It yields the protein CASSLDRGGETQYF.

The sample holds a few counts of this clone. The chain joins TRBV6-5 to TRBJ1-2; D possibly corresponds to TRBD1 (6 bases). Per the germline V gene, CDR1 is MNHEY and CDR2 is SVGAGI. This CDR3 contains 13 residues. The V gene lost 2 bases and the J gene lost 5 bases, with 9 bases spanning the gap. CDR3 nucleotide sequence: TGTGCCAGCAGTTACGGGAGGGGGTATGGCTACACCTTC. Its translation is CASSYGRGYGYTF.

The chain employs TRBV28 and TRBJ1-6; 10 bases match TRBD1. V shed 3 bases, J shed 8 bases, and the junction held 10 bases outside the gene matches. The CDR3 has 17 amino acids. The germline CDR1 and CDR2 sequences are MDHEN and SYDVKM. The CDR3 protein is CASSLLGQGQFDSPLHF. In DNA, the CDR3 is TGTGCCAGCAGTTTGTTGGGACAGGGGCAGTTTGATTCACCCCTCCACTTT.